This entry describes one T cell receptor (beta chain). As yet, its antigen is unknown. The data derive from a study of shared clonotypes between healthy human individuals. General study findings and limits: Sequencing depth was predicted to influence how clonotypes are shared among donors.

Template for every sorted-subset replicate PCR totaled roughly 210 ng DNA, roughly 30,000 T cell genomes. TCRdb's table, derived via immunoSEQ multiplex PCR, lists solely in-frame clones and lacks some. The sample consists of some 1 million clones, around 74% of them appearing once. Naive CD4+ cells were CD45RA-selected; the remaining cells were memory. Specimen: memory CD4+ T cells sorted from blood. Regarding subset: CD45RA-negative fraction. The clonotype was recovered from a man in his late teens or twenties in good health.

CDR3 coding DNA: TGTGCCAGCAGCTTTGCGGGACTAGGGGAGACCCAGTACTTC. It specifies CASSFAGLGETQYF. The chain employs TRBV5-4 and TRBJ2-5; TRBD2 matches at 8 bases. CDR3 length: 14 amino acids. V shed 2 bases and J 5 bases; nucleotides not matched to a gene: 5. Looked up from germline, CDR1 is SGHNT and CDR2 is YYREEE (reference sequence).